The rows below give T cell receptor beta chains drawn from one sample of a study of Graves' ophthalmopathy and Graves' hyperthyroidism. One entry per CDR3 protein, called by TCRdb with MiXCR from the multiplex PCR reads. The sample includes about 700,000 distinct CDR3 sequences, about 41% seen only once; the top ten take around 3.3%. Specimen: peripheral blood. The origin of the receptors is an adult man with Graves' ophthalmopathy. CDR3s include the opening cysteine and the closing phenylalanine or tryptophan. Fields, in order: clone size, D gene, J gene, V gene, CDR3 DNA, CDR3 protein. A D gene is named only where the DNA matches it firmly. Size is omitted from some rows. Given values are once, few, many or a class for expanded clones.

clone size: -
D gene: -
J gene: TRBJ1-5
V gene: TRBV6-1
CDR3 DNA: TGTGCCAGCAGTGAAGAAGGGGTCAGGGTAGACAATCAGCCCCAGCATTTT
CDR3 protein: CASSEEGVRVDNQPQHF

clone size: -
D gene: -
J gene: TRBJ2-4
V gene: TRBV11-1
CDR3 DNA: TGTGCCAGCGGAAGCGGACTAGCCAAAAACATTCAGTACTTC
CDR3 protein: CASGSGLAKNIQYF

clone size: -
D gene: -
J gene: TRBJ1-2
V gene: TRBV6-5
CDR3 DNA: TGTGCCAGCGTTACTCGAAGAGGGGTAGATGGCTACACCTTC
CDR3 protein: CASVTRRGVDGYTF

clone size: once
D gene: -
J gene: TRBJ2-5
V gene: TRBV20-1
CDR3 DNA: TGCAGTGCTAGAGGAAAAGGGGATTACGGGGAGACCCAGTACTTC
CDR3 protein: CSARGKGDYGETQYF

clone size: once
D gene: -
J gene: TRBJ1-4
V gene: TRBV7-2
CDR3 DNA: TGTGCCAGCAGCTTAGTCGGCGATAATGAAAAACTGTTTTTT
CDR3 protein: CASSLVGDNEKLFF

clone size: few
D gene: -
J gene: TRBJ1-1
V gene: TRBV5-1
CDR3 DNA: TGCGCCAGCAGCTTTGGGGACATGAACACTGAAGCTTTCTTT
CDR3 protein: CASSFGDMNTEAFF

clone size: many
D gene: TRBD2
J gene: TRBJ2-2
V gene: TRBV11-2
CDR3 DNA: TGTGCCAGCAGGCATTGGGGGAGGGAGAGCACCGGGGAGCTGTTTTTT
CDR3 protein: CASRHWGRESTGELFF

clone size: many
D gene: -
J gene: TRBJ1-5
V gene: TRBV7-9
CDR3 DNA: TGTGCCAGCAGCGGAGCGGCGGTCGATCAGCCCCAGCATTTT
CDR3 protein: CASSGAAVDQPQHF

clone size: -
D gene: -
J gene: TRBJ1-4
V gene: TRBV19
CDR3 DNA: TGTGCCAGTAGTATCCCGCAGGGTCGACTGTTTTTT
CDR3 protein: CASSIPQGRLFF

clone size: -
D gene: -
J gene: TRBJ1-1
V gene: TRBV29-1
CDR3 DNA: TGCAGCGTTGGACAGCCGAACACTGAAGCTTTCTTT
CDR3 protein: CSVGQPNTEAFF

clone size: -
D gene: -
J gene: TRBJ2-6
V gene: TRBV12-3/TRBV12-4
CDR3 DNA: TGTGCCAGCAGCCGGACAGAAATAATCTCTGGGGCCAACGTCCTGACTTTC
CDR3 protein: CASSRTEIISGANVLTF

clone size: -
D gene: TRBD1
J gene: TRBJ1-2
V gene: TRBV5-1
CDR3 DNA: TGCGCCAGCAGCTTAGCAGGGGGCCGAGGCTACACCTTC
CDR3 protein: CASSLAGGRGYTF

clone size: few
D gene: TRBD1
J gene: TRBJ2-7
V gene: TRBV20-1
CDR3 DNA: TGCAGTGCTAGGGACAGGACTTCCTACGAGCAGTACTTC
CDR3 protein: CSARDRTSYEQYF

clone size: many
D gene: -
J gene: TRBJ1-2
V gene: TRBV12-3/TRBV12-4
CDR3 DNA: TGTGCCAGCATAAGGGTAGCAGGGGCCTCTTATGGCTACACCTTC
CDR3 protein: CASIRVAGASYGYTF

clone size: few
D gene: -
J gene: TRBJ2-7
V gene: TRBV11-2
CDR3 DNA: TGTGCCAGCAGCCCGATGGGGGGATTTTCCTACGAGCAGTACTTC
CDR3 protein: CASSPMGGFSYEQYF

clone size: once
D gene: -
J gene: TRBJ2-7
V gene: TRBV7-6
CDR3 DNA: TGTGCCAGCAGCTTGGGACGGGGGCCTACCTACGAGCAGTACTTC
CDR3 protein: CASSLGRGPTYEQYF

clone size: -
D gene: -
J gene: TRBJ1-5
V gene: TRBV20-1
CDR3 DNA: TGCAGTGCTAGAGATAGCGGGGGGGTACAGCCCCAGCATTTT
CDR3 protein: CSARDSGGVQPQHF

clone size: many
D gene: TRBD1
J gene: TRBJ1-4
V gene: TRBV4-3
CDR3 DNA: TGCGCCAGCAGCCCCCAGGGGGCGGGGATTGAAAAACTGTTTTTT
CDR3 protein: CASSPQGAGIEKLFF

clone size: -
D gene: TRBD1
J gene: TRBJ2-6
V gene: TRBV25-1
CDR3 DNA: TGTGCCAGCTCACCCCTTTTGGGACAGGGCCTTTACGGGGCCAACGTCCTGACTTTC
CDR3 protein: CASSPLLGQGLYGANVLTF

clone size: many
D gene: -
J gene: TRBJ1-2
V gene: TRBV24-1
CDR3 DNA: TGTGCCACCAGCCCGGGACGGTACTATGGCTACACCTTC
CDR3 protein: CATSPGRYYGYTF

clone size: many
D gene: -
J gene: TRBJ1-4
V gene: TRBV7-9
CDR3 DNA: TGTGCCAGCGGGAGAAGCGGGGAAAAACTGTTTTTT
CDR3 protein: CASGRSGEKLFF

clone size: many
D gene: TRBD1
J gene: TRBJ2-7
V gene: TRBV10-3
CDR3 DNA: TGTGCCAGCATCGGACAGGGGGCTAGTCTCTCGCAGTACTTC
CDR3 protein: CASIGQGASLSQYF

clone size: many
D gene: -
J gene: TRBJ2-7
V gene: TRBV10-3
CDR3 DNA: TGTGCCAGCAGGGGCACAGGTCCCTACGAGCAGTACTTC
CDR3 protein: CASRGTGPYEQYF

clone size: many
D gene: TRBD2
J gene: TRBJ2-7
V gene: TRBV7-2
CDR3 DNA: TGTGCCAGCAGCTTCGGGGCGGGAGACCCCTCTTACGAGCAGTACTTC
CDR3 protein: CASSFGAGDPSYEQYF

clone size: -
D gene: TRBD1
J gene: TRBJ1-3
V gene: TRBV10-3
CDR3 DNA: TGTGCCAGCAGTCTTTCCAGACAGGGAGTTTTAAATTCTGGAAACACCATATATTTT
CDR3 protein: CASSLSRQGVLNSGNTIYF

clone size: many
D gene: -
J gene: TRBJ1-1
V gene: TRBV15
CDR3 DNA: TGTGCCACCAGCAGAGAGGTCGGATACACTGAAGCTTTCTTT
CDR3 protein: CATSREVGYTEAFF

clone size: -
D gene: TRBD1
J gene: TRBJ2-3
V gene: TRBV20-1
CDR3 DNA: TGCAGTGCTTCGGGAGGGACAGGGGGAACAGATACGCAGTATTTT
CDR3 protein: CSASGGTGGTDTQYF

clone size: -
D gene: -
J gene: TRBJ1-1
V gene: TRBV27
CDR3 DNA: TGTGCCAGCAGAGAAGTGGGCACTGAAGCTTTCTTT
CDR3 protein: CASREVGTEAFF

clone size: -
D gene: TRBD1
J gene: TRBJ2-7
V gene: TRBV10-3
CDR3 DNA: TGTGCCTGGAGTGTGGCCGGGACAGGGACATCCTACGAGCAGTACTTC
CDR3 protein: CAWSVAGTGTSYEQYF

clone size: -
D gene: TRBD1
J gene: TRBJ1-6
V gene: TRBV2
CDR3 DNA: TGTGCCAGCAGGGAGACAGGGCGGAGCTCCTATAATTCACCCCTCCACTTT
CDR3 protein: CASRETGRSSYNSPLHF

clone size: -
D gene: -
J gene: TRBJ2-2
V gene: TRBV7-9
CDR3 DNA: TGTGCCAGCAGAGCCGACAGTTGGACCGGGGAGCTGCCTTTT
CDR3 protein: CASRADSWTGELPF

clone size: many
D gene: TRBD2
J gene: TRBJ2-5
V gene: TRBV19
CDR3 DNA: TGTGCCAGTAGTATAGTGGCGGGAGGGGAGGAGACCCAGTACTTC
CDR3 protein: CASSIVAGGEETQYF

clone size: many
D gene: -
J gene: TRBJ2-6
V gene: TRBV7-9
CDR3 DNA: TGTGCCAGCAGCTCCATGCGGGGACGAGAGGCCAACGTCCTGACTTTC
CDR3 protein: CASSSMRGREANVLTF

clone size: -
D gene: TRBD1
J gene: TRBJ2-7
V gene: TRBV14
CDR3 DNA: TGTGCCAGCAGCCACCCGCAGGGGGTCTACTACGAGCAGTACTTC
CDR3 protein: CASSHPQGVYYEQYF

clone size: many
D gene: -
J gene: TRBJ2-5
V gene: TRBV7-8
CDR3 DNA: TGTGCCAGCAGCTTAAGGGTCTGGGAAGAGACCCAGTACTTC
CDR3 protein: CASSLRVWEETQYF

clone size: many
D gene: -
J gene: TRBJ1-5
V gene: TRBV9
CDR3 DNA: TGTGCCAGCAGCGTATCAGGTACAGGTCAGCCCCAGCATTTT
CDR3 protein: CASSVSGTGQPQHF

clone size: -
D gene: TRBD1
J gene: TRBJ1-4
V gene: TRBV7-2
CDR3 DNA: TGTGCCAGCAGCTTGTGGACAGGCAATGAAAAACTGTTTTTT
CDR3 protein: CASSLWTGNEKLFF

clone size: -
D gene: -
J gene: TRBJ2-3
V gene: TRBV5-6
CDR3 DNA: TGTGCCAGCAGCCCAGGGACGGCGGTTAGCACAGATACGCAGTATTTT
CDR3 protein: CASSPGTAVSTDTQYF

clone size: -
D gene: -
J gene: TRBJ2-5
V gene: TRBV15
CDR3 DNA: TGTGCCACCAGCAGAGCTAATTTTCAGCCCCAGTACTTC
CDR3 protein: CATSRANFQPQYF

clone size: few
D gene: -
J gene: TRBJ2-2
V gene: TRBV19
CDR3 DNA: TGTGCCAGTAGTGAGCCCCAGGGGGGCGCGAACACCGGGGAGCTGTTTTTT
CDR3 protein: CASSEPQGGANTGELFF

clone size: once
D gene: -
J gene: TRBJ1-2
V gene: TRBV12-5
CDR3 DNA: TGTGCTAGTGGTTCTAACCGCGGGGGAGCTAACTATGGCTACACCTTC
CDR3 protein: CASGSNRGGANYGYTF

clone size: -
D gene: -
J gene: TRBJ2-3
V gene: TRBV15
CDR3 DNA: TGTGCCACCAGCAGAGTGTCGTTGTTGGATACGCAGTATTTT
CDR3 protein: CATSRVSLLDTQYF

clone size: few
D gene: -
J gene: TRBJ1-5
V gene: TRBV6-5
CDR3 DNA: TGTGCCAGCAGTTACGACAGGTCCTATCAGCCCCAGCATTTT
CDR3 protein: CASSYDRSYQPQHF